These 9 T cell receptor beta chains originate from one sample sequenced in a study of T-cell reconstitution after alpha-beta-depleted transplantation in children (dated by TCRdb to 2016 to 2017). The meaning of the sample's treatment or condition label: allogeneic hematopoietic cell transplantation with graft depleted of TCRalphabeta T cells and CD19 B cells. Libraries were made using PCR. The instrument given in TCRdb is Illumina HiSeq 2500. TCR library preparation used molecular barcoding, with unique molecular identifiers applied to normalize quantification of the TCRbeta repertoire. Starting from the raw public reads, TCRdb applied fastp trimming at Q25, assembled clones with MiXCR and retained in-frame beta chains. All rows with the same CDR3 protein become a single entry with the most common DNA and genes. This sample comprises 130,000 to 150,000 distinct CDR3 sequences, more than 8% of them detected only once. The top ten clonotypes cover 15% to 20% of the sample.

The starting material was PBMCs, mostly from graft donor cells, obtained 180 days after TCRalphabeta/CD19-depleted stem cell transplant. Source of these receptors: a female patient aged 2-9 years who had a stem cell transplant for congenital amegakaryocytic thrombocytopenia, so the T cells may come from the graft donor.

In this sample, this clonotype turned up a few times. The genes are TRBV5-1 and TRBJ2-1; TRBD2 matches 8 bases. The germline V gene has CDR1 SGHRS and CDR2 YFSETQ. The CDR3 length is 24 residues. V dropped 3 bases and J dropped 0; count of bases not matched to a gene: 29. The CDR3 spells CASSYLHLTPAGVIRPGSYNEQFF. CDR3 nucleotide sequence: TGCGCCAGCAGCTACTTACACCTGACTCCAGCGGGAGTAATCAGGCCCGGCTCCTACAATGAGCAGTTCTTC.

This clonotype was found many times. V is TRBV27 and J is TRBJ1-1; D gene ambiguous. Trimming removed 4 bases from V and 1 base from J, with 19 bases in between. CDR1 and CDR2 from the germline V gene are MNHEY and SMNVEV (reference sequence). The CDR3 runs 17 residues. The CDR3 sequence: CASSSKKSVQANTEAFF. CDR3 DNA: TGTGCCAGCAGTTCCAAAAAATCCGTCCAGGCGAACACTGAAGCTTTCTTT.

This clonotype was detected ten times or more. The V gene is TRBV12-3 or TRBV12-4, the J gene TRBJ1-1; D gene ambiguous. Trimming cost V 5 bases and J 1 base, with 11 bases left between them. The CDR3 spans 14 residues. As DNA, the CDR3 is TGTGCCAGCAGTCGTAGCAATGCGAACACTGAAGCTTTCTTT. Protein: CASSRSNANTEAFF.

This clonotype was seen at least ten times. The CDR3 bases are TGTGCCAGCAGGATCTCTGGCAGGGTCAACGAGCAGTACTTC. It specifies CASRISGRVNEQYF. V usage is TRBV27 and J usage is TRBJ2-7, with D perhaps matching TRBD1 (5 bases). Trimming took off 6 bases at V and 5 bases at J, with 17 bases between the two ends. From germline, CDR1 is MNHEY and CDR2 SMNVEV (reference sequence). The CDR3 length is 14 residues.

A remark on this clonotype: The junction does not match germline at one end; this may be a read error. V gene TRBV20-1 combines with J gene TRBJ2-3; 8 positions match TRBD2. Germline V gene sequence: CDR1 DFQATT, CDR2 SNEGSKA (reference sequence). The CDR3 has 16 amino acids. CDR3 nucleotide sequence: TGCAGTGTTAGAGGCCTGATTCCGGGACTAGTCTATACGCAGTATTTT. It specifies CSVRGLIPGLVYTQYF.

The chain combines TRBV5-1 with TRBJ2-7; 7 positions agree with TRBD1. CDR1 and CDR2 (germline): SGHRS, YFSETQ. The CDR3 covers 13 residues. Trimming removed 5 bases from V and 7 bases from J; junction bases left unmatched: 9. The CDR3 protein is CASSQTGVGEQYF. In DNA form, the CDR3 reads TGCGCCAGCAGTCAAACAGGGGTAGGGGAGCAGTACTTC.

This clonotype was counted ten times or more. The chain recombines TRBV5-6 with TRBJ1-4, with TRBD1 as a possible D gene (6 bases). CDR1 and CDR2 from the germline V gene are SGHDT and YYEEEE. This CDR3 has 17 amino acids. The germline V and J ends were trimmed by 5 bases and 3 bases, with 20 bases remaining between them. Here the CDR3 DNA reads TGTGCCAGCAGTCCAGGGGCCGCCAGGGACCCTAATGAAAAACTGTTTTTT. Its protein is CASSPGAARDPNEKLFF.

This clonotype was recorded a few times. V is TRBV29-1 and J is TRBJ2-3; D is unclear. CDR3 length equals 12 residues. Trimming stripped 3 bases from V and 0 bases from J, with 4 bases between. Germline CDR1 and CDR2: SQVTM and ANQGSEA. This chain's CDR3 is CSVELSTDTQYF. CDR3 DNA sequence: TGCAGCGTTGAGTTAAGCACAGATACGCAGTATTTT.

The CDR3: CASRTKRTGGYEQYF. CDR3 DNA sequence: TGTGCCAGTAGAACCAAGAGGACAGGGGGGTACGAGCAGTACTTC. The chain carries TRBV19 and TRBJ2-7; 10 bases line up with TRBD1. The CDR3 length is 15 residues. Trimming removed 6 bases from V and 4 bases from J; junction bases left unmatched: 9. The germline gives CDR1 LNHDA, CDR2 SQIVND (reference sequence).